The 13 T cell receptor beta chains below come from one sample, sequenced in a study of monozygotic twins with inflammatory bowel disease. TCRdb processed the 5' RACE reads again and assigns one entry to each CDR3 protein, with no DNA. Recorded for this sample: roughly 200,000 distinct CDR3 sequences. Sequenced: blood. Receptor source: a human donor with ulcerative colitis or Crohn's disease, or a healthy co-twin of an affected twin (not recorded which).

The rearrangement joins TRBV10-3 to TRBJ2-7; TCRdb reports TRBD1, a call that lacks DNA to check it against. The CDR3 loop spans 14 amino acids. The germline CDR1 and CDR2 sequences are ENHRY and SYGVKD. The CDR3 protein is CATKGTGLSYEQYF.

The gene calls are TRBV27 and TRBJ2-3; the D gene TCRdb calls, TRBD1, cannot be checked with no DNA. The CDR3 runs to 14 residues. Germline CDR1 MNHEY, CDR2 SMNVEV (reference sequence). The CDR3 loop is CASSPRTADNTQYF.

CDR3 protein: CASSPSGGEYNEQFF. V is TRBV5-1 and J is TRBJ2-1; TCRdb proposes TRBD2, but this gene call is untestable without DNA. CDR3 length: 15 amino acids. Germline V gene sequence: CDR1 SGHRS, CDR2 YFSETQ.

The V gene is TRBV29-1, the J gene TRBJ2-5; as DNA is missing, the TRBD2 call by TCRdb cannot be tested. The CDR3 is 13 amino acids. Per the germline V gene, CDR1 is SQVTM and CDR2 is ANQGSEA. CDR3 in amino acids: CSVKGLAINTQYF. The variable domain in full, with the rest retrieved from reference TRBV29-1 and TRBJ2-5, is SAVISQKPSRDICQRGTSLTIQCQVDSQVTMMFWYRQQPGQSLTLIATANQGSEATYESGFVIDKFPISRPNLTFSTLTVSNMSPEDSSIYLCSVKGLAINTQYFGPGTRLLVL.

The chain recombines TRBV5-4 with TRBJ2-1. The CDR3 runs 15 residues. CDR1 is SGHNT, CDR2 YYREEE, per germline (reference sequence). The CDR3 loop reads CASSLTVSSYNEQFF.

This chain connects TRBV20-1 to TRBJ2-7; TCRdb proposes TRBD2, but this gene call is untestable without DNA. The CDR3 extends over 15 amino acids. Germline values: CDR1 DFQATT, CDR2 SNEGSKA (reference sequence). The CDR3 loop is CSAHNQRENSYEQYF.

The genes are TRBV20-1 and TRBJ2-1. The germline gives CDR1 DFQATT, CDR2 SNEGSKA (reference sequence). The CDR3 has 11 amino acids. CDR3 loop: CSVERLNEQFF.

The V gene is TRBV12-3 or TRBV12-4, the J gene TRBJ2-3. The CDR3 has 14 residues. The CDR3 reads CASKGSTNTDTQYF.

The V and J genes are TRBV7-9 and TRBJ2-2; the D call of TRBD1 rests on TCRdb alone, since no DNA is present to check it. Germline loops: CDR1 SEHNR, CDR2 FQNEAQ (reference sequence). CDR3 length: 14 amino acids. The CDR3 here is CASSDPGGTGELFF.

This chain joins TRBV10-3 and TRBJ2-3. This CDR3 spans 16 amino acids. Germline loops: CDR1 ENHRY, CDR2 SYGVKD. The CDR3 sequence: CAISESRGGGTDTQYF.

The chain has TRBV14 and TRBJ2-3. Germline V gene lookup returns CDR1 SGHDN and CDR2 FVKESK. The CDR3 spans 14 residues. The CDR3 is CASSQDHITDTQYF.

This sequence joins TRBV6-5 and TRBJ2-2; TCRdb returns TRBD2, unconfirmable since there is no DNA. The CDR3 loop spans 16 amino acids. From germline, CDR1 is MNHEY and CDR2 SVGAGI. CDR3 region: CASSYWASGNTGELFF.

The genes are TRBV20-1 and TRBJ2-1; with no DNA, the TCRdb D assignment of TRBD2 cannot be verified. The CDR3 has 16 residues. Germline values: CDR1 DFQATT, CDR2 SNEGSKA (reference sequence). The CDR3 loop reads CSVRTREGRYYNEQFF.